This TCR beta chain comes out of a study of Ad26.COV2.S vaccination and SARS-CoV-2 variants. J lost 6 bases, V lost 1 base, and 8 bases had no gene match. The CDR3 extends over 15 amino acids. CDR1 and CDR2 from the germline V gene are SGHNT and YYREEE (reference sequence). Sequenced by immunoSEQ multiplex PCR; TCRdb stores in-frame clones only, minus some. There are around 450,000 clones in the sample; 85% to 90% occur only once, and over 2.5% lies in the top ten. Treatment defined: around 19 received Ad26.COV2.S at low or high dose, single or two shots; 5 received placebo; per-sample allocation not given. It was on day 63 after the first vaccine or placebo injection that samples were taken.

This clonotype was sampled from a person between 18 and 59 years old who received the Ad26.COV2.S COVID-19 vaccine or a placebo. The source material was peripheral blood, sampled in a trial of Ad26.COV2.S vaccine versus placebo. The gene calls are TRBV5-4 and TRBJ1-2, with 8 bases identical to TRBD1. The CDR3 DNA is TGTGCCAGCAGCTTGACCACTCAGGGGGCGCATGGCTACACCTTC. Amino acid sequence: CASSLTTQGAHGYTF.